This record covers a single TCR beta chain. This clone came up a few times. Its antigen is still unknown. Base quality data are lacking; no much larger clone is found one base away. The cohort consisted of some 670 healthy bone marrow donors. All cohort members were sampled while nominally healthy, although unrecorded immune exposures were likely present. The donor was CMV seropositive and belonged to the group of more than 250 seropositive cohort members. A peripheral blood sample was collected from each donor, and TCR beta sequencing was performed on peripheral blood mononuclear cells. The Qiagen DNeasy Blood Extraction Kit was used to extract genomic DNA from the blood cell samples. CDR1 and CDR2 were assigned from the germline V gene (reference sequence) as SGHKS and YYEKEE. The junction shows trimming of 0 bases on V and 2 bases on J, plus 9 bases between the germline ends. Counted from cysteine to phenylalanine, this CDR3 has 15 amino acids. The read is trimmed to its CDR3 DNA, 45 bases read in frame from base 1.

The library was produced with the immunoSEQ multiplex PCR assay. For the multiplex PCR, a mixture combining 60 forward primers for TCR Vbeta segments and 13 reverse primers for TCR Jbeta segments was used. The CDR3 region of rearranged TCR beta genes was amplified from genomic DNA with a multiplex PCR assay. On the Illumina HiSeq System, the amplified TCR beta libraries were sequenced as 87-base-pair reads. Per the source publication's procedure: Across the 670 or so repertoires, a later analysis counted 80 million or so unique TCR beta chains, about 10 million of which were shared by at least two donors. Raw reads were error-corrected and collapsed into unique sequences with a nearest-neighbor algorithm that merged closely related sequences to remove PCR and sequencing errors. CDR3 sequences were aligned to IMGT reference sequences to assign V, D and J gene segments. For a sequence to be retained, a match of at least six nucleotides was required to both a V gene segment and a J gene segment. Rearrangements were classified as productive when the CDR3 lacked stop codons and remained in frame with V and J, and all other rearrangements were classified as non-productive. Following IMGT convention, CDR3 was defined as the stretch from the second conserved V-encoded cysteine to the conserved J-encoded phenylalanine. The earlier analysis of fewer than 750 of the donors excluded sequences that lacked an unambiguous match to a single V gene segment. An earlier analysis of several hundred of the donors called V segments functional above 56.7% productive rearrangements and segregating when the between-donor standard deviation exceeded 5%. A statistical classification framework was built for diagnosing cytomegalovirus status from the catalog of TCR beta chain sequences. A later analysis assigned V and J genes by comparing TCR nucleotide sequences with IMGT/GENE-DB human TR gene sequences. In a later analysis, CDR3 sequences and most-parsimonious VDJ recombination scenarios were assigned using the TCRdist pipeline. In a later analysis, each TCR beta chain was defined by its CDR3 amino acid sequence together with its V-gene family, and reads lacking a unique V-gene family were excluded. To address suspected cross-contamination and a sequencing artifact, a later analysis removed a few hundred highly shared, low-generation-probability nucleotide sequences. In a later analysis, a clonal expansion index was calculated for each public chain from normalized within-repertoire ranks of inferred template counts. Generation probabilities in a later analysis came from a VDJ recombination model fitted to out-of-frame rearrangements, and those results were checked against IGoR. In a later analysis, TCR-TCR, TCR-HLA and TCR-CMV co-occurrence was scored with hypergeometric tests, and a repertoire-size bias correction was applied to TCR pairs. In a later analysis, false discovery rates were estimated by permuting HLA or CMV assignments 20 times. A later analysis grouped co-occurring TCRs with DBSCAN, adding TCRdist sequence similarity when clustering within HLA-allele-positive subsets. Repertoires with fewer than 30,000 or more than 120,000 public chains were left out of co-occurrence clustering, as were four to six repertoires with anomalous nucleotide sharing. This is the immuneACCESS table as TCRdb keeps it, with only in-frame sequences that have V and J called. A part of the clones is gone; compared with another copy, unresolved V genes explain less than half, and the rest is unexplained. V and J calls and clone size are as listed in that table; D and trimming were resolved from the DNA. In all, the sample holds 81,000 or so clones, and around 62% of those were seen once. Of the sample, about 5% falls within the top ten clones.

The sample originates from a study of cytomegalovirus exposure and HLA in healthy donors (dated by TCRdb to the late 2010s). Looking at the study overall: An earlier analysis of approximately 640 of the donors reported about 250 Gb of sequence data and 120 million or so unique TCR beta sequences from 150 million to 200 million T cells. Roughly 290 gigabases of sequencing data and tens of millions of unique TCR sequences made up an early release that covered several hundred HLA-typed donors. Among the approximately 400 genotyped donors, more than 70% belonged to the genetic ancestry cluster associated with self-reported Caucasian donors. The study aimed to test whether cataloging public T cell receptors could reveal signatures of past pathogen exposure. The T cell repertoires of under 750 subjects were profiled by immunosequencing and related to cytomegalovirus serostatus. A separate validation cohort of roughly 110 different subjects was used in addition to the approximately 610-subject first cohort. High-throughput TCR immunosequencing, statistical association of individual TCRs with disease status, and machine learning were combined to predict cytomegalovirus infection status. In a later analysis, previously published TCR beta repertoires from 550 to 750 donors were re-analyzed and high-resolution HLA genotyping was added so that TCR occurrence patterns could be studied. Rather than using new phenotypic data, the later analysis identified candidate immune exposures from TCR beta sequences and from how often those sequences occurred across donors. An earlier analysis of approximately 500 of the donors applied high-throughput TCR beta sequencing to assess whether each TCR beta V gene segment acted as functional or pseudogenic. Alongside the repertoire data, information on donor age, sex, ethnicity and CMV serostatus was compiled. In a later genetic analysis, genome-wide SNP genotypes for about 60% of the 666 donors were used, and that subset was treated as a discovery cohort. Every repertoire in the discovery cohort had been generated on one and the same sequencing platform. Both class I and class II loci were covered by HLA typing, at four-digit resolution. The number of donors typed differed by locus, with roughly 629-640 for A, B, C, DRB1 and DQB1, roughly 520 for DQA1, 606 for DPA1, and about 450 for DPB1. Roughly five DR-DQ haplotypes were handled as single units for association and clustering because linkage in the cohort was strong. Among about 390 genotyped donors of the cohort, an average of around 240,000 unique TCR beta nucleotide sequences were sequenced per donor, roughly 18% of them non-productive. Findings and caveats that apply to the study as a whole: At a false discovery rate of 0.05, a later analysis linked about 17,000 TCR beta sequences to specific HLA alleles. Most TCR sequences were observed very rarely across donors, whereas some public TCRs were present in many individuals. In a later analysis, HLA-associated TCR beta chains were found to be more clonally expanded and to have lower generation probabilities than equally common non-associated chains. A later analysis found that TCR association rates varied across HLA loci, with DRB1 alleles showing the most associated TCRs and HLA-C alleles the fewest. In a later analysis, several top co-occurrence clusters were reported to appear linked to parvovirus B19, influenza, CMV and Epstein-Barr virus. In a later analysis, most CMV-associated TCR beta chains were found to appear HLA-restricted, with HLA associations seemingly driven largely by CMV exposure. According to the authors, the approach could potentially be generalized to other disease states and immunological phenotypes. Some IMGT-functional V segments, including TRBV6-2 and TRBV6-3, could not be told apart with the 87-base-pair reads, so those segments were excluded. Compared with the roughly 710-donor mean, donors in an Asian-associated ancestry cluster had fewer N-insertions in productive TCRs, according to a later genetic analysis. Roughly uniform sequencing depth across donors was assumed in presence/absence analyses, although this assumption may not hold. Because some donors lacked HLA typing at each locus, the association tests relied only on the typed subset. A later genetic analysis associated a missense DCLRE1C variant with V-gene and J-gene trimming of TCR beta chains, and an independent cohort replicated the association. In vitro tests confirmed that a few of the cytomegalovirus-associated TCR beta chains recognize cytomegalovirus antigens. A further reported finding was that TCR beta sequences accurately predicted the HLA-A and HLA-B alleles for most subjects in the first cohort. The sequencing pipeline was judged likely to have produced a cluster of highly shared sequence variants as a technical artifact. For the cohort, immune exposure information was limited to CMV serostatus. The classifier was reported to diagnose cytomegalovirus status with high specificity and sensitivity in both the original cohort and the validation cohort. About 17 rarely observed V segments, including chromosome 9 orphons, were excluded from the earlier analysis of 550 to 700 of the donors because counts were too low. Linkage disequilibrium might explain the correlated functional status among segregating V segments, but an unknown experimental factor could not be ruled out. When HLA alleles, especially DR and DQ, strongly co-occurred, attributing TCR associations to individual alleles was difficult. The study listed 164 TCR beta chains as associated with cytomegalovirus. Only TCR beta chains were sequenced in this cohort, and the absence of alpha or paired-chain data limited detectable features. In an earlier analysis of roughly 560 of the donors, most TCR beta V segments were observed in productive rearrangements about 87% or about 30% of the time, broadly matching IMGT annotations.

Sequencing used PBMCs. The chain links TRBV5-5 with TRBJ1-5, and the D gene may be TRBD1, 6 bases matching. This clonotype was sampled from a woman aged 30 to 39 in good health and CMV-seropositive. The CDR3 protein: CASSLGGPGNQPQHF. The bases are TGTGCCAGCAGCTTGGGGGGGCCGGGCAATCAGCCCCAGCATTTT.